The clone carrying this T cell receptor (beta chain) was seen more than once but under ten times. The target antigen is unknown. This entry is derived from a study of human T cells and chemical hapten exposure. For the study at large: Minor pooled library volume differences mainly drove per-sample TCR yield variation.

Study observations and caveats: Expanded TCRs made up significantly more big CDR3 similarity clusters than controls did.

The CDR3 sequence is 16 residues long. V was clipped by 11 bases and J by 0 bases, with 22 bases between them. For the library, individual cDNA molecules each received unique molecular identifiers. TCRdb passed the RACE reads through MiXCR, listing each CDR3 protein once. Of tens of thousands of distinct CDR3 sequences in the sample, about 8% were seen once. Time point indicated: patch test 1, 2 weeks after DPC sensitization. Regarding treatment: therapeutic diphenylcyclopropenone sensitization with weekly scalp DPC. Donation of samples came from alopecia patients who were 18 to 70 years old and suitable for DPC.

The sequence was obtained from a woman aged 25 to 39 with alopecia areata. Some clones in this sample may be carry-over from other donors' samples. The input for sequencing was whole blood, taken in connection with sensitization to the hapten diphenylcyclopropenone (DPC). The chain carries TRBV12-3 or TRBV12-4 and TRBJ1-1; TRBD1 is a possible D gene (5 bases). CDR3 protein: CASFPTMTEMNTEAFF. As DNA, the CDR3 is TGTGCCTCTTTCCCCACGATGACAGAAATGAACACTGAAGCTTTCTTT.